This T cell receptor beta chain was observed in a study of control samples from healthy donors and cancer patients. Germline assignment: CDR1 MNHEY and CDR2 SMNVEV (reference sequence). This CDR3 region has 15 residues. Trimming cost V 4 bases and J 2 bases, with 15 bases left between them. Sequencing used immunoSEQ multiplex PCR; TCRdb keeps in-frame clones, though not all of them. The sample has roughly 400,000 clones, over 75% seen once. The specimen sequenced was PBMCs. V is TRBV27 and J is TRBJ2-7; D remains unclear. The clonotype was recovered from a middle-aged man with head and neck cancer. The CDR3 spells CASSSPDLGAYEQYF. In DNA form, the CDR3 reads TGTGCCAGCAGTTCCCCTGACTTGGGTGCCTACGAGCAGTACTTC.